The T cell receptor (beta chain) under discussion was sequenced for a study of tissue T cells after allogeneic stem cell transplantation. Study-level points and caveats: TCR repertoires tracked anatomic similarity, regardless of disease or transplant status.

The assay was immunoSEQ multiplex PCR, and TCRdb's table has in-frame clones only and misses some. Of about 26,000 clones listed, about 90% are singletons. This clone showed up just a few times. No antigen is known for it. The V gene's germline CDR1 is SGHRS and CDR2 YFSETQ. Trimming pared 1 base from V and 6 bases from J, leaving 11 bases between. There are 15 residues in the CDR3. The origin of this receptor is a male donor aged 60 or older who later had graft-versus-host disease after an allogeneic stem cell transplant. Here the sequenced sample was blood, taken before transplantation. The chain joins TRBV5-1 to TRBJ1-6, with D perhaps TRBD1 (6 bases). Here the CDR3 DNA reads TGCGCCAGCAGCTTGCTTGGACAGTTTAATTCACCCCTCCACTTT. It is translated as CASSLLGQFNSPLHF.